The clone carrying this T cell receptor (beta chain) was counted at least ten times. Its antigen is still unknown. Healthy Caucasian individuals from Russia aged 6 to 90 were enrolled as donors. This sample stems from a study of blood T cells in healthy people across ages. On the study more broadly: Template switching picked up about one barcoded beta molecule for each two T cells.

The CDR3 is 13 amino acids. Germline CDR1 reads SNHLY; CDR2 reads FYNNEI. With 4 bases removed from V and 0 bases from J, the gap between germline ends came to 6 bases. Study findings and constraints: It was the long-lived donors that had more naive CD4+ cells and higher diversity than aged donors. In these data, TCR beta diversity tracked strongly with naive T cell percentage.

Through a sample-barcoded 5' primer and a J-beta primer mix, a second PCR was run for roughly 7 to 11 cycles. TCRdb independently ran MiXCR on the 5' RACE reads; one entry per CDR3 protein. This sample has some 1,500,000 distinct CDR3 sequences, with around 40% found just once. The sample taken for sequencing was blood. The clonotype originates from a woman aged 18-29 years in good health. This chain joins TRBV2 and TRBJ2-5, with D unclear. This CDR3 reads CASSGWYQETQYF. The CDR3 DNA is TGTGCCAGCAGTGGATGGTACCAAGAGACCCAGTACTTC. The full variable domain, completed using reference TRBV2 and TRBJ2-5, is EPEVTQTPSHQVTQMGQEVILRCVPISNHLYFYWYRQILGQKVEFLVSFYNNEISEKSEIFDDQFSVERPDGSNFTLKIRSTKLEDSAMYFCASSGWYQETQYFGPGTRLLVL.